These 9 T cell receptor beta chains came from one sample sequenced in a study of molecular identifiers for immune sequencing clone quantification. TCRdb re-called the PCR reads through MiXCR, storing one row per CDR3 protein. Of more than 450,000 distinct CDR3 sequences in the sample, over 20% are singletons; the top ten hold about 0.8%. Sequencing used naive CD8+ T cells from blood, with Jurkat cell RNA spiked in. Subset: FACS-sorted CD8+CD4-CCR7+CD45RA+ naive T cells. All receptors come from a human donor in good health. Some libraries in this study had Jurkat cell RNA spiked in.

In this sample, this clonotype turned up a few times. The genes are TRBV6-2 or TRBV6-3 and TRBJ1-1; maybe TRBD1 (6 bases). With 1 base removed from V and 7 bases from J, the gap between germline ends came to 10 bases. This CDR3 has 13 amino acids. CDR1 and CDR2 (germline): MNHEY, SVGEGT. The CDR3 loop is CASSYFTGIEAFF. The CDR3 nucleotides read TGTGCCAGCAGTTACTTTACAGGGATTGAAGCTTTCTTT.

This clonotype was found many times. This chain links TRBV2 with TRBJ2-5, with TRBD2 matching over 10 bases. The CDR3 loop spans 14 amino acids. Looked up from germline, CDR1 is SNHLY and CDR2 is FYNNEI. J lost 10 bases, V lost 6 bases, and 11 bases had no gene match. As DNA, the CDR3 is TGTGCCAGCAGAGCCCCGGGACTAGCGTTGAGCCAGTACTTC. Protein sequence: CASRAPGLALSQYF. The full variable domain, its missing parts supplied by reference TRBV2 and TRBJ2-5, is EPEVTQTPSHQVTQMGQEVILRCVPISNHLYFYWYRQILGQKVEFLVSFYNNEISEKSEIFDDQFSVERPDGSNFTLKIRSTKLEDSAMYFCASRAPGLALSQYFGPGTRLLVL.

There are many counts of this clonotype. CDR3 DNA: TGCGCCAGCAGCCAAGAAGCGGACCGCTGGTCGGGTAATGAAAAACTGTTTTTT. Translation: CASSQEADRWSGNEKLFF. The V and J genes are TRBV4-3 and TRBJ1-4; D is unresolved. Trimming removed 0 bases at V and 4 bases at J, with 18 bases between. The CDR3 is 18 amino acids. The germline V gene has CDR1 LGHNA and CDR2 YSLEER.

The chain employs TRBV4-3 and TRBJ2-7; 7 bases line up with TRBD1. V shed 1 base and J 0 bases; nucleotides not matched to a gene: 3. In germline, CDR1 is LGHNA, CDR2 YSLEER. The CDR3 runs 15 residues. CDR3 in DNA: TGCGCCAGCAGCCAAGGACAGGGCCTCTCCTACGAGCAGTACTTC. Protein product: CASSQGQGLSYEQYF.

CDR3 protein: CAWLNSVVWFF. The CDR3 coding sequence is TGTGCCTGGCTTAACAGCGTCGTATGGTTCTTC. The chain combines TRBV30 with TRBJ2-1; no clear D gene. The germline V gene encodes CDR1 GTSNPN and CDR2 SVGIG (reference sequence). V lost 5 bases, J lost 15 bases, and 17 bases lay in between. The CDR3 spans 11 residues.

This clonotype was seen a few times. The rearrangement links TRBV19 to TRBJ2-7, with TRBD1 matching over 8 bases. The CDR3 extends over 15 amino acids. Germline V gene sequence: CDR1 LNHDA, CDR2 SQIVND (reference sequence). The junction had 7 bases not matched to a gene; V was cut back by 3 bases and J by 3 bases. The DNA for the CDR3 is TGTGCCAGTAGTATGGGGACAGGATTGGACTACGAGCAGTACTTC. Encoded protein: CASSMGTGLDYEQYF.

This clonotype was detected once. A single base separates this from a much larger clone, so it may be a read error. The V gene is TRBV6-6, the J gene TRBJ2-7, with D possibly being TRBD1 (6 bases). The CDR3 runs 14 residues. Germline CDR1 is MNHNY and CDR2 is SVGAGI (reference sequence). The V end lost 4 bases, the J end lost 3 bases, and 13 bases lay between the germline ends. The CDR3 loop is CASSCLGQFYEQYF. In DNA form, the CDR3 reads TGTGCCAGCAGTTGCTTAGGACAGTTCTACGAGCAGTACTTC.

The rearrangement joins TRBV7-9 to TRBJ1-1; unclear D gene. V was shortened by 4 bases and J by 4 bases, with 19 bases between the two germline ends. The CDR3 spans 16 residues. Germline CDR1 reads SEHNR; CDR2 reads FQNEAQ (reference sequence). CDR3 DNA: TGTGCCAGCAGCTCAGTTGACACTCTCTCGGGCACTGAAGCTTTCTTT. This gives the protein CASSSVDTLSGTEAFF. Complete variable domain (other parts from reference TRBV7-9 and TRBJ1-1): DTGVSQNPRHKITKRGQNVTFRCDPISEHNRLYWYRQTLGQGPEFLTYFQNEAQLEKSRLLSDRFSAERPKGSFSTLEIQRTEQGDSAMYLCASSSVDTLSGTEAFFGQGTRLTVV.

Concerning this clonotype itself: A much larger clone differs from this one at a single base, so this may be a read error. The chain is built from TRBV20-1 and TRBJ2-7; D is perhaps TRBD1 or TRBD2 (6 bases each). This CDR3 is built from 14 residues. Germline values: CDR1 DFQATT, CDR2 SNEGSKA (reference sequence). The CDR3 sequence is CSAKARGPSYVQYF. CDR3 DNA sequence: TGCAGTGCTAAGGCTCGGGGGCCCTCCTACGTGCAGTACTTC.